These 2 T cell receptor beta chains came from one sample sequenced in a study of PD-L1 blockade in urothelial cancer. Libraries were prepared by immunoSEQ multiplex PCR; TCRdb keeps only in-frame clonotypes and omits some of them. The sample has some 67,000 clones, 70% to 90% seen once. Sequenced here: PBMCs, sampled around atezolizumab (anti-PD-L1) treatment. The receptors were sampled from a man between 60 and 75 years old with urothelial cancer.

The chain combines TRBV19 with TRBJ1-5, with D maybe TRBD1 (6 bases). CDR3 length: 13 residues. V was cut by 7 bases and J by 9 bases, with 16 bases left in between. CDR1 LNHDA and CDR2 SQIVND come from the germline V gene (reference sequence). As DNA, the CDR3 is TGTGCCAGTAAGGGCCAGGGGATTAGGCCCCAGCATTTT. This encodes CASKGQGIRPQHF.

This clone was seen only a few times. The chain joins TRBV6-1 to TRBJ2-1, with 7 bases that match TRBD2. With 4 bases clipped from V and 9 bases from J, the junction kept 9 bases outside the gene matches. The CDR3 totals 14 residues. From germline, CDR1 is MNHNS and CDR2 SASEGT. In DNA form, the CDR3 reads TGTGCCAGCAGTGCCGGAGCGGGACGCAGTGAGCAGTTCTTC. This gives the protein CASSAGAGRSEQFF.